The entry below gives a single TCR beta chain sequence along with its context. Primers used in a second PCR of roughly 7 to 12 cycles were a sample-barcoded 5' primer and a J-beta primer mix. TCRdb redid the calling of the 5' RACE reads with MiXCR, one entry per CDR3 protein. Found here are 1.5 million to 2 million distinct CDR3 sequences, about 30% of them singletons; the top ten hold about 7.7%. The sample comes from a study of blood T cells in healthy people across ages. Sequenced sample: blood. The TCR originated in a woman aged 30 to 39 in good health.

The CDR3 region is CASSPEWGANEQYF. CDR3 coding DNA: TGCGCCAGCAGCCCCGAGTGGGGGGCGAACGAGCAGTACTTC. The chain links TRBV5-1 to TRBJ2-7, with D perhaps TRBD1 or TRBD2 (6 bases each). Germline values: CDR1 SGHRS, CDR2 YFSETQ. V was trimmed by 4 bases and J by 5 bases, leaving 16 bases between them. This CDR3 is built from 14 residues.